This T cell receptor (beta chain) was sequenced in a study of HIV-infected patients and healthy controls. Germline V lookup: CDR1 MGHDK, CDR2 SYGVNS. The V end lost 3 bases, the J end lost 1 base, and 18 bases lay between the germline ends. CDR3 size: 18 residues. TCRdb processed the 5' RACE reads anew with MiXCR; each CDR3 protein has one entry. The data show around 67,000 distinct CDR3 sequences, approximately 15% seen once. This receptor was obtained from a human donor in good health. The chain combines TRBV25-1 with TRBJ2-2; a possible D gene is TRBD2 (7 bases). Sequenced sample: CD4+ T cells from blood. CDR3 nucleotides: TGTGCCAGCAGTGATCCAAGGGGGGGGGCCAGGAACACCGGGGAGCTGTTTTTT. Translated: CASSDPRGGARNTGELFF. The full variable domain, rest sourced from reference TRBV25-1 and TRBJ2-2, is EADIYQTPRYLVIGTGKKITLECSQTMGHDKMYWYQQDPGMELHLIHYSYGVNSTEKGDLSSESTVSRIRTEHFPLTLESARPSHTSQYLCASSDPRGGARNTGELFFGEGSRLTVL.